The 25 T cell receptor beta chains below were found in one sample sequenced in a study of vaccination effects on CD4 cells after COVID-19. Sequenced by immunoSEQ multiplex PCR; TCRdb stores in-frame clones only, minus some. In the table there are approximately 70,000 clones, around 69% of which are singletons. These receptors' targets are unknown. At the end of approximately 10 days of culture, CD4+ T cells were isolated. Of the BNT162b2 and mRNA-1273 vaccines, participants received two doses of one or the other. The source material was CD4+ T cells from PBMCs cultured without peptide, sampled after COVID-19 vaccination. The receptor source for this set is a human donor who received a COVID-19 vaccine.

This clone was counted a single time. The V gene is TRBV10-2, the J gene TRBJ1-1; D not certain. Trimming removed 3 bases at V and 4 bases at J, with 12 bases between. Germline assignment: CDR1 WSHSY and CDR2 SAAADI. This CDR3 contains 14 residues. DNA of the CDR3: TGCGCCAGCAGTGATTCACGACGGGGCACTGAAGCTTTCTTT. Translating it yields CASSDSRRGTEAFF.

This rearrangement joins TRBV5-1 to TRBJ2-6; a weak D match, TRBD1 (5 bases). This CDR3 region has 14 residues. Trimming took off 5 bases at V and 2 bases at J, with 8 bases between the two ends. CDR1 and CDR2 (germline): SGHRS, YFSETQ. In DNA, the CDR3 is TGCGCCAGCAGGCAGGGTACTGGGGCCAACGTCCTGACTTTC. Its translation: CASRQGTGANVLTF. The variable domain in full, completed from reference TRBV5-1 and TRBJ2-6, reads KAGVTQTPRYLIKTRGQQVTLSCSPISGHRSVSWYQQTPGQGLQFLFEYFSETQRNKGNFPGRFSGRQFSNSRSEMNVSTLELGDSALYLCASRQGTGANVLTFGAGSRLTVL.

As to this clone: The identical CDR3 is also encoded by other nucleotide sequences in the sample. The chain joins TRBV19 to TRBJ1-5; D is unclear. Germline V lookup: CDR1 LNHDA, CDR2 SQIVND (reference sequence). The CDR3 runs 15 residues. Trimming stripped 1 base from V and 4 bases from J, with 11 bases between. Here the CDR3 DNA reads TGTGCCAGTAGTATAGGTAGGACGGGAAATCAGCCCCAGCATTTT. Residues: CASSIGRTGNQPQHF.

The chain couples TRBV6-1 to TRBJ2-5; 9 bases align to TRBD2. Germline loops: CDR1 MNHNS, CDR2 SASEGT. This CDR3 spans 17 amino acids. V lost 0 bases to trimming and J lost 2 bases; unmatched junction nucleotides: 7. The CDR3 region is CASSEARLAGIQETQYF. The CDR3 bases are TGTGCCAGCAGTGAAGCGCGGCTAGCGGGGATTCAAGAGACCCAGTACTTC.

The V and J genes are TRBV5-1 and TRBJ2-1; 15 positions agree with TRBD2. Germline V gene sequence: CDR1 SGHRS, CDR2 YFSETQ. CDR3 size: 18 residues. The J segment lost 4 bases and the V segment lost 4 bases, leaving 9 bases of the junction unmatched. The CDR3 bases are TGCGCCAGCAGCCAGACGCCGGGACTAGCGGGGGGATACAATGAGCAGTTCTTC. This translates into CASSQTPGLAGGYNEQFF.

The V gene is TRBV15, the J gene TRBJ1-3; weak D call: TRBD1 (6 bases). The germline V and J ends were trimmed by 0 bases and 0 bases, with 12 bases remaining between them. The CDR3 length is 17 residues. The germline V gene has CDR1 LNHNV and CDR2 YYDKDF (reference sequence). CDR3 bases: TGTGCCACCAGCAGAGATCGGCAACAGGGCTCTGGAAACACCATATATTTT. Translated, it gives CATSRDRQQGSGNTIYF.

Here the CDR3 reads CASSQVGRGEQFF. CDR3 DNA: TGTGCCAGCAGCCAAGTTGGGAGGGGTGAGCAGTTCTTC. This chain links TRBV3-1 (or the pseudogene TRBV3-2) with TRBJ2-1; 7 bases agree with TRBD2. The CDR3 covers 13 residues. Unmatched junction bases numbered 3, after V lost 1 base and J lost 9 bases. Germline CDR1 and CDR2: LGHDT and YNNKEL (reference sequence).

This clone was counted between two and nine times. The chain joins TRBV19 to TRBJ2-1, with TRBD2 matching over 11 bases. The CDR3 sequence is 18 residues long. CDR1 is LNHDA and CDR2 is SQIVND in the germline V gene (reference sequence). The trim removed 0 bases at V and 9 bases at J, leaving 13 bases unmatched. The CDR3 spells CASSIDNRLAGGQGEQFF. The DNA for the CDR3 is TGTGCCAGTAGTATAGATAATAGGCTAGCGGGGGGCCAGGGTGAGCAGTTCTTC.

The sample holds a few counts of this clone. Here the CDR3 DNA reads TGTGCCAGCAGTTACGGGTCGTACCAAGAGACCCAGTACTTC. Translation: CASSYGSYQETQYF. The V and J genes are TRBV6-6 and TRBJ2-5; D unclear. V lost 2 bases to trimming and J lost 0 bases, with 7 bases between them. From germline, CDR1 is MNHNY and CDR2 SVGAGI (reference sequence). The CDR3 is 14 residues long.

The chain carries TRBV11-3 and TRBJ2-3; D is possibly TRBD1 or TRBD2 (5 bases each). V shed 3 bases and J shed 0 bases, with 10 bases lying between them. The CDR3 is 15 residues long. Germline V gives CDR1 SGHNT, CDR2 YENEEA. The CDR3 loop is CASSFEGKSTDTQYF. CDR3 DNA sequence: TGTGCCAGCAGCTTTGAGGGGAAAAGCACAGATACGCAGTATTTT.

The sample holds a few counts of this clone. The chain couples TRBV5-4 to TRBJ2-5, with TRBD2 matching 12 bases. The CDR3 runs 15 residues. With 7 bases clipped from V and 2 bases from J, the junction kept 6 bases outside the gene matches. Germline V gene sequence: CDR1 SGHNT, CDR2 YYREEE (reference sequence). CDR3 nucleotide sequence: TGTGCCAGCGCTCTAGCGGGGGGGCGGCAAGAGACCCAGTACTTC. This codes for CASALAGGRQETQYF.

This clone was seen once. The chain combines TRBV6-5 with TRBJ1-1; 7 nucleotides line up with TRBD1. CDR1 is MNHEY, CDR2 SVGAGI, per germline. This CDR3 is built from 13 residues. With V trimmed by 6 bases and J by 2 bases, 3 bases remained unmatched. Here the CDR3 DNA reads TGTGCCAGCAGCGACAGGGCTAACACTGAAGCTTTCTTT. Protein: CASSDRANTEAFF.

CDR3 region: CASSQQGAPYNEQFF. Here the CDR3 DNA reads TGTGCCAGCAGTCAACAGGGGGCCCCCTACAATGAGCAGTTCTTC. The rearrangement joins TRBV2 to TRBJ2-1; 9 bases fit TRBD1. Germline lookup yields CDR1 SNHLY and CDR2 FYNNEI. V trimming: 5 bases; J trimming: 2 bases; junction bases outside the gene matches: 4. The CDR3 covers 15 residues. Full variable domain (missing parts from reference TRBV2 and TRBJ2-1): EPEVTQTPSHQVTQMGQEVILRCVPISNHLYFYWYRQILGQKVEFLVSFYNNEISEKSEIFDDQFSVERPDGSNFTLKIRSTKLEDSAMYFCASSQQGAPYNEQFFGPGTRLTVL.

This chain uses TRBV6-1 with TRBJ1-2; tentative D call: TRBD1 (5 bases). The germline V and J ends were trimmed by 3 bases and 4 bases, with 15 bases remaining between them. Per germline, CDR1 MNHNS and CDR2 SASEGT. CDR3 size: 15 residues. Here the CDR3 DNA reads TGTGCCAGCAGTGATATCGGGGCCGTCTCCTATGGCTACACCTTC. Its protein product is CASSDIGAVSYGYTF.

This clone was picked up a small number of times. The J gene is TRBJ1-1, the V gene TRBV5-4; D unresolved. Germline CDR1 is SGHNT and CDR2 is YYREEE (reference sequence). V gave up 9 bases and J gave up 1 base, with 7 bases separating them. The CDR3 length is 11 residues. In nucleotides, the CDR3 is TGTGCCACCATTTCGAACACTGAAGCTTTCTTT. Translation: CATISNTEAFF.

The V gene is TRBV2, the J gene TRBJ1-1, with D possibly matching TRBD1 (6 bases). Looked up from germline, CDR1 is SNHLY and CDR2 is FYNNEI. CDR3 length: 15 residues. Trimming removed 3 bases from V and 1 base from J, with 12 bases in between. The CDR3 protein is CASSDLGARNTEAFF. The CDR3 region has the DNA TGTGCCAGCAGTGATTTGGGGGCGAGGAACACTGAAGCTTTCTTT.

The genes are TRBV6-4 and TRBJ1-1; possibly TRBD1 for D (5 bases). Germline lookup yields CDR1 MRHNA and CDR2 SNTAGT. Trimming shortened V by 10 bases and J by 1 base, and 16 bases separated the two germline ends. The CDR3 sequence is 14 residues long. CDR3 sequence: CAIPGGYSNTEAFF. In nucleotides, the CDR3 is TGTGCCATCCCTGGGGGATATTCGAACACTGAAGCTTTCTTT.

The CDR3 protein is CASSLRVGSTEAFF. CDR3 nucleotide sequence: TGTGCCAGCAGTTTAAGGGTGGGTAGCACTGAAGCTTTCTTT. This sequence joins TRBV28 and TRBJ1-1, with no clear D. This CDR3 comprises 14 residues. CDR1 MDHEN and CDR2 SYDVKM come from the germline V gene. V lost 2 bases to trimming and J lost 4 bases, with 11 bases between them.

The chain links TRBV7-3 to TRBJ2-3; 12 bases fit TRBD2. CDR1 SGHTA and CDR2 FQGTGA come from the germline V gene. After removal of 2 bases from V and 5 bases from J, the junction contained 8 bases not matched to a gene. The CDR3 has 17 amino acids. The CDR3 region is CASSLLPSGGARDTQYF. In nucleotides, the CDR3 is TGTGCCAGCAGCTTATTGCCTAGCGGGGGGGCCAGAGATACGCAGTATTTT.

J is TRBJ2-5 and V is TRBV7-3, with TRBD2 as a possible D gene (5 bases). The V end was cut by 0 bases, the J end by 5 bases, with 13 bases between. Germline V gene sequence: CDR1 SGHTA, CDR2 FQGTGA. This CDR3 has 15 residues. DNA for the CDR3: TGTGCCAGCAGCTTAACCCTCATCCCGGGGGAGACCCAGTACTTC. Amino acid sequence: CASSLTLIPGETQYF. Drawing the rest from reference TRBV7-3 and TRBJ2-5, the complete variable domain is GAGVSQTPSNKVTEKGKYVELRCDPISGHTALYWYRQSLGQGPEFLIYFQGTGAADDSGLPNDRFFAVRPEGSVSTLKIQRTERGDSAVYLCASSLTLIPGETQYFGPGTRLLVL.

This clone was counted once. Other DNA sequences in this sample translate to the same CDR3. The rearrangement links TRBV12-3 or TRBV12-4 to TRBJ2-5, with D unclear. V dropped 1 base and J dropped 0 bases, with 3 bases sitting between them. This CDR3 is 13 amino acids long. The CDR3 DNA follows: TGTGCCAGCAGTTTAGGACACCAAGAGACCCAGTACTTC. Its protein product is CASSLGHQETQYF.

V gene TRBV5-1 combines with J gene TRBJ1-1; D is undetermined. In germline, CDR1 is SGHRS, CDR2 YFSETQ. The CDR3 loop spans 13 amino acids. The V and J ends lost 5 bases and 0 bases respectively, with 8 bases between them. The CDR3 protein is CASRTRLNTEAFF. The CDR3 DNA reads TGCGCCAGCAGAACGCGGCTGAACACTGAAGCTTTCTTT.

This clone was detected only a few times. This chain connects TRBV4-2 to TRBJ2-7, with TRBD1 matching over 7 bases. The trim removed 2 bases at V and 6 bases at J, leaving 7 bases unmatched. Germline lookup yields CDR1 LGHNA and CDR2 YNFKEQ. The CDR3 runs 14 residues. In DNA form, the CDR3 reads TGTGCCAGCAGCCAAACGACAGGGTTGGGCGAGCAGTACGTC. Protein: CASSQTTGLGEQYV.

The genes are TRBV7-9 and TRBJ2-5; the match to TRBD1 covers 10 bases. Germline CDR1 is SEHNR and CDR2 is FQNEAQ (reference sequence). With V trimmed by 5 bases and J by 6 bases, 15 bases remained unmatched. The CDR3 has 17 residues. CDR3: CASSPRGSGTGAKTQYF. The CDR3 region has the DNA TGTGCCAGCAGCCCGAGAGGATCCGGGACAGGGGCGAAGACCCAGTACTTC.

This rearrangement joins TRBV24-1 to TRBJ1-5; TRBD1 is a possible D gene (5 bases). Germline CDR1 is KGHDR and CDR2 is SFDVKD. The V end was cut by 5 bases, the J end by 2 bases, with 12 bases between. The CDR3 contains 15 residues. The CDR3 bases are TGTGCCACCAGTGGGGTGGGGCTGGGCAATCAGCCCCAGCATTTT. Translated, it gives CATSGVGLGNQPQHF.